This T cell receptor (beta chain) was found in a study of PD-L1 blockade in urothelial cancer. About the study: Every 3 weeks, patients received intravenous atezolizumab 1,200 mg, beginning 2014. Reported median T cell count for blood samples was about 150,000. Study-level points and caveats: Below-median TCR clonality that was measured in pretreatment blood predicted better survival.

The protocol was immunoSEQ multiplex PCR, while the TCRdb copy is restricted to in-frame clones and leaves out a portion. The sample contains around 40,000 clones, more than 85% of which appear only once. The ends lost 2 bases at V and 8 bases at J; junction bases unmatched: 1. CDR3 length: 12 residues. From germline, CDR1 is SGDLS and CDR2 YYNGEE. Locally advanced or metastatic urothelial carcinoma affected the patients. On this clone itself: Its antigen is undetermined.

This receptor was identified in a man in his sixties with urothelial cancer. The V call is TRBV9, the J call TRBJ2-1; 7 positions match TRBD2. This specimen consisted of PBMCs, obtained around atezolizumab (anti-PD-L1) treatment. CDR3 loop: CASSVAGDEQFF. The CDR3 DNA is TGTGCCAGCAGCGTTGCGGGGGATGAGCAGTTCTTC.